The rows below give T cell receptor beta chains drawn from one sample of a study of T cells in Graves' hyperthyroidism and ophthalmopathy. MiXCR was run by TCRdb on the multiplex PCR reads, yielding one entry per CDR3 protein. The table lists nearly 750,000 distinct CDR3 sequences, over 35% of them singletons. What was sequenced was blood. The receptors were sampled from a woman aged 40 to 50 with Graves' hyperthyroidism. Both conserved end residues are part of each CDR3. The order of the fields is D gene, clone size, J gene, V gene, CDR3 DNA, CDR3 protein. D genes are given only for firm matches. Size tells how often a clone was seen (once, few, many) or the class of an expanded clone, and some rows leave it out.

NA | NA | TRBJ1-2 | TRBV20-1 | TGCAGTGCTAGCCCCCGGGACCGAACTAACTATGGCTACACCTTC | CSASPRDRTNYGYTF
NA | NA | TRBJ2-6 | TRBV6-1 | TGTGCCAGCTTGCGGCGGTCCGGGGCCAACGTCCTGACTTTC | CASLRRSGANVLTF
NA | many | TRBJ1-5 | TRBV7-9 | TGTGCCAGCAGCTTGGGGGTTCGGCAGCCCCAGCATTTT | CASSLGVRQPQHF
NA | NA | TRBJ1-5 | TRBV5-1 | TGCGCCAGCAGCCCGCAGGGGATCGATCAGCCCCAGCATTTT | CASSPQGIDQPQHF
NA | many | TRBJ1-6 | TRBV12-3/TRBV12-4 | TGTGCCAGCAGTTTTAATGGGGGGTCGGGTTCACCCCTCCACTTT | CASSFNGGSGSPLHF
TRBD2 | NA | TRBJ2-1 | TRBV29-1 | TGCAGCGTTTCGACTAGCGGGAGGGCCTCGGGTGAGCAGTTCTTC | CSVSTSGRASGEQFF
TRBD1 | NA | TRBJ1-2 | TRBV10-3 | TGTGCCACGAATCAGGGGGTTTCTGGCTACACCTTC | CATNQGVSGYTF
NA | few | TRBJ1-5 | TRBV7-9 | TGTGCCAGCCGACAGTACGATAGCAATCAGCCCCAGCATTTT | CASRQYDSNQPQHF
NA | many | TRBJ1-4 | TRBV29-1 | TGCAGCGCACATGCAACTAATGAAAAACTGTTTTTT | CSAHATNEKLFF
NA | few | TRBJ1-2 | TRBV12-3/TRBV12-4 | TGTGCCAGCAGTTTTAGACAGTCGCCCTATGGCTACACCTTC | CASSFRQSPYGYTF
NA | many | TRBJ1-4 | TRBV20-1 | TGCAGTGCTAGAATCGGGGAAAGAAAACTGTTTTTT | CSARIGERKLFF
NA | NA | TRBJ1-2 | TRBV11-2 | TGTGCCAGCAGATTTACAGGGTCGGGTGGCTATGGCTACACCTTC | CASRFTGSGGYGYTF
TRBD2 | NA | TRBJ2-3 | TRBV24-1 | TGTGCCACCAGTGATCCGCCCAGCGGGGGCTACAGCACAGATACGCAGTATTTT | CATSDPPSGGYSTDTQYF
TRBD2 | many | TRBJ2-5 | TRBV7-2 | TGTGCCAGCAGTTACAATCTAGCGGGAGTCGCAGAGACCCAGTACTTC | CASSYNLAGVAETQYF
NA | few | TRBJ1-4 | TRBV12-3/TRBV12-4 | TGTGCCAGCAGTTCCGAAGGACCTTCCTGGGAAAAACTGTTTTTT | CASSSEGPSWEKLFF
NA | many | TRBJ1-1 | TRBV9 | TGTGCCAGCAGCGTAGATGGGGGCGCCACTGAAGCTTTCTTT | CASSVDGGATEAFF
TRBD1 | NA | TRBJ1-4 | TRBV5-1 | TGCGCCAGCAGCTCGGGACAGGGGGCGGAAAAACTGTTTTTT | CASSSGQGAEKLFF
NA | many | TRBJ1-4 | TRBV29-1 | TGCAGCATTCCTGGGTCTTCAGGGGAAAAACTGTTTTTT | CSIPGSSGEKLFF
TRBD1 | many | TRBJ1-2 | TRBV7-6 | TGTGCCAGCAGCTCCACGCCCGGGACAGGGACTGGCTACACCTTC | CASSSTPGTGTGYTF
TRBD2 | NA | TRBJ2-7 | TRBV13 | TGTGCCAGCGCCAGGGTAGCGGGTAGCTCCTACGAGCAGTACTTC | CASARVAGSSYEQYF
NA | NA | TRBJ2-2 | TRBV7-2 | TGTGCCAGCAGCCCTCCCGGGACGCGTACCGGGGAGCTGTTTTTT | CASSPPGTRTGELFF
NA | NA | TRBJ2-2 | TRBV2 | TGTGCCAGCACCAGGGCAGGGCAAACCGGGGAGCTGTTTTTT | CASTRAGQTGELFF
TRBD2 | NA | TRBJ2-7 | TRBV10-3 | TGTGCCATCCGGGGGGTCGCCTACGAGCAGTACTTC | CAIRGVAYEQYF
NA | many | TRBJ2-5 | TRBV7-9 | TGTGCCAGCAGACAGGGAGGGGAAGAGACCCAGTACTTC | CASRQGGEETQYF
NA | NA | TRBJ1-2 | TRBV13 | TGTGCCAGCAGCACTCGACAGTCTAACTATGGCTACACCTTC | CASSTRQSNYGYTF
NA | many | TRBJ1-6 | TRBV7-9 | TGTGCCAGCAGCTTTGGTCTTACTAATTCACCCCTCCACTTT | CASSFGLTNSPLHF
NA | many | TRBJ1-5 | TRBV10-3 | TGTGCCATCAGTGGAATGGGGGATCAGCCCCAGCATTTT | CAISGMGDQPQHF